This T cell receptor (beta chain) appears in the sequencing data of a study of radiation and T cells in renal cell carcinoma (dated by TCRdb to 2020 to 2021). Regarding the research as a whole: In total, 50 to 60 samples underwent TCR beta sequencing: approximately 26 tumors plus 27 peripheral blood samples. The final blood draw was performed at 4 weeks after radiation, at the same time as nephrectomy. Across all 50 or so samples, 4 million or so unique CDR3 nucleotide sequences encoding 2,658,974 unique CDR3 amino acid sequences were identified.

V loses 1 base of germline sequence and J loses 2 bases, and the interval between the two ends is 8 bases. CDR1 and CDR2 were assigned from the germline V gene as SGHTA and FQGNSA. Its CDR3 holds 14 amino acids, cysteine through phenylalanine. The retained sequence is limited to the CDR3, 42 bases, with the frame set at the first base. About this clone: What this receptor recognizes is not known. No quality values exist for individual bases; no much larger clone is one base distant.

The time point label, read with the paper, signifies: blood 4 weeks post-SBRT, at nephrectomy. The sample's treatment or condition label is to be understood as: 15 Gy SBRT to primary tumor, nephrectomy 4 weeks later. The samples were drawn from a clinical trial, where primary renal cell carcinomas were treated with 15 Gy of stereotactic body radiation therapy and then removed by nephrectomy 4 weeks afterward. To follow tumor-enriched clonotypes, serial peripheral blood was collected from radiation-treated patients at baseline and at 2 weeks and 4 weeks after SBRT. Every patient's renal cell carcinoma showed clear cell pathology. The QIAamp DNA Blood Mini Kit (Qiagen) was used to prepare genomic DNA for TCR sequencing. Samples were included in the analyses only if all quality control checks were passed. Points the paper makes about the study in general: Because no pretreatment tumor biopsies were available, whether clonotypes were present in the tumor at baseline could not be determined. Because the trial had a single-armed design, the trial could not examine how radiation dose or scheduling affected the TCR repertoire. Dynamics of the blood repertoire were not tracked past 4 weeks after treatment. In blood, the top tumor clonotypes increased from baseline to 2 weeks after radiation and then shrank by 4 weeks, which suggests a temporary expansion of tumor-resident clones.

TCR beta libraries were generated from genomic DNA with the immunoSEQ kit, following the manufacturer's recommendations. To prepare the libraries, a first multiplex PCR with proprietary primers was run, followed by a second PCR that added unique barcodes, and a bead cleanup was done after each round. A kit-provided positive control reaction and a negative control reaction were included in every sample batch. The final libraries were assessed on an Agilent 4200 TapeStation D1000 ScreenTape, pooled by volume, and quantified by qPCR. An Illumina NextSeq500 fitted with a MidOutput 150-cycle cartridge performed the sequencing, running 156 Read1 cycles and 15 Index1 cycles with the kit's custom primers. The pooled library was loaded at approximately 1 pM, with an approximately 20% PhiX control spiked in. In the original analysis: The vendor-processed data were analyzed in R, and a clonotype was defined as all T cells that share the same CDR3 nucleotide sequence. In the clone abundance analyses, frequencies were normalized to the 10,000 most abundant clones in each sample. Public T cell clones, averaging fewer than five per sample, were removed before analysis. A difference in abundance of at least 32-fold between compartments was used to define tumor-enriched and baseline blood-enriched clonotypes. A beta-binomial differential abundance model was used to identify clonotypes that expanded or contracted between blood time points. Tumor-blood repertoire similarity was measured with the Baroni-Urbani and Buser coefficient, and group comparisons used two-tailed Wilcoxon tests in R. The table was pulled from immuneACCESS by TCRdb, which kept in-frame rearrangements only. Such tables lose some clones; where checked, under half of the loss comes from unresolved V genes, and the rest has no known cause. V, J and clone size derive from that table, while D and trimming were established from the DNA sequence. The sample includes approximately 170,000 clones, with about 88% observed a single time. Approximately 10% of the sample is taken by the ten largest.

The TCR originated in a woman between 45 and 65 years old with renal cell carcinoma. Sequences were derived from blood, sampled from a patient whose treatment included radiotherapy and nephrectomy. Recombination linked TRBV7-2 to TRBJ1-1; the D segment cannot be called with confidence. The CDR3 protein is CASSLGTLNTEAFF. The DNA is TGTGCCAGCAGCTTAGGGACTCTTAACACTGAAGCTTTCTTT.